This record concerns one T cell receptor (beta chain) sequence. Antigen unknown. With 4 bases removed from V and 5 bases from J, the gap between germline ends came to 15 bases. Germline CDR1 is MNHEY and CDR2 is SVGAGI. CDR3 length equals 15 residues. Each sample contained about 0.95-11 million cryopreserved PBMC, thawed before DNA extraction. The data stem from a study of long-term antiretroviral therapy in people with HIV. About the study: The oldest samples precede the 2015 immediate-ART recommendation by about a decade.

General study findings and limits: Repertoires looked antigen-experienced, with only a slight naive shift after ART.

The immunoSEQ assay was v3.0, run at survey level. Clones were sequenced by immunoSEQ multiplex PCR, and TCRdb holds only the in-frame ones, with some missing. The data hold 18,000 or so clones, with about three quarters observed a single time. The TCR originated in a woman in her thirties or forties with HIV. The sequenced sample was unsorted PBMCs, obtained at the start of antiretroviral therapy, before treatment. The chain is built from TRBV6-5 and TRBJ1-5; the D gene is possibly TRBD1 (6 bases). CDR3 DNA: TGTGCCAGCAGTTCCCGGAAGGGGGGGGATCAGCCCCAGCATTTT. Translating it yields CASSSRKGGDQPQHF.